Listed here are 16 T cell receptor beta chains from one sample, sequenced in a study of T cell repertoires in cytomegalovirus infection. One entry per CDR3 protein, called by TCRdb with MiXCR from the reads. The profile shows 900,000 to 950,000 distinct CDR3 sequences, approximately 31% of them singletons. These receptors have no known antigen. This specimen was cultured CD8+ T cells from PBMCs, taken from culture after CMV antigen stimulation. The receptors originated from a human donor in good health (CMV status not recorded). Some clones in this sample may be carry-over from other donors' samples.

The chain links TRBV7-6 to TRBJ2-1, with TRBD2 identical over 10 bases. V lost 0 bases and J lost 8; bases outside the gene matches: 10. There are 17 residues in the CDR3. Germline V lookup: CDR1 SGHVS, CDR2 FNYEAQ. The CDR3: CASSLARVAGGFDEQFF. The CDR3 DNA reads as TGTGCCAGCAGCTTAGCGCGGGTAGCGGGGGGTTTCGATGAGCAGTTCTTC.

At least ten counts were recorded for this clonotype. One end of the junction does not line up with germline, which may come from a read error. J is TRBJ2-4 and V is TRBV11-2, with TRBD1 identical over 9 bases. The CDR3 extends over 12 amino acids. Germline assignment: CDR1 SGHAT and CDR2 FQNNGV. DNA of the CDR3: TGTGCCAGCAGCTTAGGGGACAGGGTCATGAACTTC. This codes for CASSLGDRVMNF.

This clonotype was counted at least ten times. V gene TRBV6-2 or TRBV6-3 combines with J gene TRBJ2-2; 9 bases are shared with TRBD1. Trimming at V came to 6 bases and at J to 1 base, leaving 6 bases not matched to a gene. Germline CDR1 reads MNHEY; CDR2 reads SVGEGT. The CDR3 spans 16 residues. CDR3 nucleotides: TGTGCCAGCAGCTCTGGACAGGGGAAGAACACCGGGGAGCTGTTTTTT. It specifies CASSSGQGKNTGELFF.

This clonotype has a count of ten or more. The gene calls are TRBV28 and TRBJ2-2; D gene uncertain. V was clipped by 2 bases and J by 11 bases, with 9 bases between them. Germline V gene lookup returns CDR1 MDHEN and CDR2 SYDVKM. This CDR3 is built from 12 residues. The CDR3 sequence: CASSLGQAELFF. CDR3 in DNA: TGTGCCAGCAGTTTAGGCCAGGCCGAGCTGTTTTTT.

The gene calls are TRBV10-2 and TRBJ2-7, with TRBD1 identical over 7 bases. This CDR3 spans 13 amino acids. Per germline, CDR1 WSHSY and CDR2 SAAADI. V lost 10 bases to trimming and J lost 3 bases; unmatched junction nucleotides: 9. This chain's CDR3 is CATWDSENYEQYV. The DNA for the CDR3 is TGCGCCACCTGGGACAGTGAAAACTACGAGCAGTACGTC.

V gene TRBV25-1 combines with J gene TRBJ1-5, with D hard to call. V was trimmed by 8 bases and J by 2 bases, leaving 13 bases between them. Germline V gene sequence: CDR1 MGHDK, CDR2 SYGVNS. This CDR3 spans 14 amino acids. The CDR3 is CASSRSSGNQPQHF. The CDR3 DNA sequence: TGTGCCAGCTCCCGGAGTAGCGGCAATCAGCCCCAGCATTTT.

J is TRBJ2-1 and V is TRBV5-5; tentative D call: TRBD1 (5 bases). Germline V lookup: CDR1 SGHKS, CDR2 YYEKEE (reference sequence). CDR3 size: 14 residues. V dropped 0 bases and J dropped 3 bases, with 7 bases sitting between them. In DNA form, the CDR3 reads TGTGCCAGCAGCTTGGGGACAAACTACAATGAGCAGTTCTTC. It is translated as CASSLGTNYNEQFF.

V usage is TRBV7-6 and J usage is TRBJ2-2; 8 bases are shared with TRBD1. CDR1 is SGHVS, CDR2 FNYEAQ, per germline. The CDR3 covers 13 residues. Losses at the gene ends were 5 bases for V and 12 bases for J; bases not matched to a gene: 8. In nucleotides, the CDR3 is TGTGCCAGCAGCGCCAGGGGGCAAGGGAAGCTGTTTTTT. Residues: CASSARGQGKLFF.

The V and J genes are TRBV20-1 and TRBJ1-1; D not certain. The V gene lost 4 bases and the J gene lost 7 bases, with 7 bases spanning the gap. Per germline, CDR1 DFQATT and CDR2 SNEGSKA (reference sequence). The CDR3 covers 10 residues. CDR3 in amino acids: CSAKDYEAFF. As DNA, the CDR3 is TGCAGTGCTAAGGACTATGAAGCTTTCTTT.

In this sample, this clonotype turned up a few times. V and J are TRBV5-5 and TRBJ1-1; 7 bases align to TRBD1. J gave up 2 bases and V 1 base, and 14 bases lay outside the gene matches. Germline V gives CDR1 SGHKS, CDR2 YYEKEE (reference sequence). The CDR3 length is 18 residues. CDR3 residues: CASSLNPDRLGSNTEAFF. The CDR3 DNA is TGTGCCAGCAGCTTGAACCCGGACAGGTTGGGCTCAAACACTGAAGCTTTCTTT.

There are a few counts of this clonotype. The chain recombines TRBV7-6 with TRBJ2-7; D possibly corresponds to TRBD1 (6 bases). The CDR3 spans 16 residues. Germline V lookup: CDR1 SGHVS, CDR2 FNYEAQ. Trimming removed 0 bases at V and 2 bases at J, with 14 bases between. As DNA, the CDR3 is TGTGCCAGCAGCTTAGCGAACAGGGTGGCAACCTACGAGCAGTACTTC. As protein: CASSLANRVATYEQYF.

At least ten counts were recorded for this clonotype. This chain links TRBV5-4 with TRBJ2-1; 7 nucleotides agree with TRBD1. V lost 3 bases to trimming and J lost 0 bases; unmatched junction nucleotides: 0. CDR1 and CDR2 from the germline V gene are SGHNT and YYREEE (reference sequence). CDR3 length: 14 amino acids. The CDR3 sequence: CASSWDSSYNEQFF. In nucleotides, the CDR3 is TGTGCCAGCAGCTGGGACAGCTCCTACAATGAGCAGTTCTTC.

This clonotype was recorded many times. The chain is built from TRBV7-2 and TRBJ2-1; D ambiguous. Trimming took off 3 bases at V and 5 bases at J, with 17 bases between the two ends. CDR1 is SGHTA and CDR2 is FQGNSA in the germline V gene. This CDR3 comprises 16 residues. CDR3 DNA: TGTGCCAGCAGCTTTCCCCCCAAAGACAATGACAATGAGCAGTTCTTC. Translating gives CASSFPPKDNDNEQFF.

This clonotype was recorded many times. The genes are TRBV7-9 and TRBJ2-2; D is uncertain. Germline V lookup: CDR1 SEHNR, CDR2 FQNEAQ (reference sequence). The CDR3 extends over 15 amino acids. V shed 0 bases and J shed 6 bases, with 11 bases lying between them. This CDR3 is CASSLANLRAGELFF. The CDR3 DNA follows: TGTGCCAGCAGCTTAGCTAACCTAAGGGCCGGGGAGCTGTTTTTT.

The genes are TRBV10-2 and TRBJ1-5; D remains unclear. The CDR3 runs 14 residues. Trimming took 1 base from V and 7 from J, leaving 11 bases between them. CDR1 and CDR2 (germline): WSHSY, SAAADI. The CDR3 sequence: CASSELDTRQPQHF. The CDR3 nucleotides are TGCGCCAGCAGTGAGTTAGACACAAGGCAGCCCCAGCATTTT.

In this sample, this clonotype turned up many times. The V and J genes are TRBV6-5 and TRBJ2-1, with TRBD1 as a possible D gene (6 bases). The CDR3 has 13 amino acids. Per the germline V gene, CDR1 is MNHEY and CDR2 is SVGAGI. Deletions cut 6 bases from V and 1 base from J, with 7 bases between. This CDR3 reads CASSTGSYNEQFF. In nucleotides, the CDR3 is TGTGCCAGCAGCACAGGGTCCTACAATGAGCAGTTCTTC.